The next 5 T cell receptor beta chains were all read from a single sample in a study of regulatory T cells in long-lasting Graves disease. In building TCR beta libraries, iRepertoire HTBI primers were used together with Arm-PCR of CDR3 regions. TCRdb called the multiplex PCR reads again in MiXCR, with one record for every CDR3 protein. In the table there are hundreds of thousands of distinct CDR3 sequences, 16% of which are singletons. Time point defined: newly diagnosed GD, antithyroid drugs for less than 3 months. RNA extracted from PBMCs served as the sequencing template. This sample was also put to use in a study of T cells in Graves' hyperthyroidism and ophthalmopathy.

The starting material was peripheral blood mononuclear cells (PBMCs), obtained at new diagnosis, from a patient treated with antithyroid drugs. All receptors come from a woman aged 25-40 years with Graves disease.

This clonotype has a count of ten or more. The chain recombines TRBV28 with TRBJ2-1, with TRBD2 matching over 14 bases. CDR3 length equals 16 residues. After removal of 4 bases from V and 14 bases from J, the junction contained 13 bases not matched to a gene. CDR1 MDHEN and CDR2 SYDVKM come from the germline V gene. CDR3 sequence reads: CASSSPGLAGGPREFF. CDR3 in DNA: TGTGCCAGCAGTTCCCCCGGACTAGCGGGAGGACCAAGGGAGTTCTTC.

This rearrangement joins TRBV3-1 to TRBJ2-3; tentatively, D is TRBD2 (7 bases). V lost 1 base, J lost 4 bases, and 12 bases lay in between. This CDR3 is 15 amino acids long. Germline lookup yields CDR1 LGHDT and CDR2 YNNKEL (reference sequence). In DNA, the CDR3 is TGTGCCAGCAGCCAAGTTGGGGGGGGCGCAGATACGCAGTATTTT. It encodes CASSQVGGGADTQYF.

The chain joins TRBV9 to TRBJ2-5; 10 bases agree with TRBD1. The CDR3 contains 16 residues. CDR1 is SGDLS and CDR2 is YYNGEE in the germline V gene. V lost 4 bases to trimming and J lost 1 base; unmatched junction nucleotides: 7. CDR3 sequence reads: CASSRGTGALQETQYF. Here the CDR3 DNA reads TGTGCCAGCAGCAGGGGGACAGGGGCCCTCCAAGAGACCCAGTACTTC.

The V and J genes are TRBV4-2 and TRBJ2-1; D is perhaps TRBD1 (6 bases). There are 11 residues in the CDR3. Germline values: CDR1 LGHNA, CDR2 YNFKEQ. V was clipped by 3 bases and J by 10 bases, with 7 bases between them. The CDR3 bases are TGTGCCAGCAGCCATAGGGGGGAGCAGTTCTTC. Translating it yields CASSHRGEQFF.

This clonotype was picked up many times. The chain recombines TRBV7-9 with TRBJ1-4, with D perhaps TRBD1 (6 bases). V was cut by 3 bases and J by 3 bases, with 11 bases left in between. This CDR3 contains 15 residues. The germline gives CDR1 SEHNR, CDR2 FQNEAQ (reference sequence). CDR3 bases: TGTGCCAGCAGCTTCTCAGGGGCGGCTAATGAAAAACTGTTTTTT. Protein sequence: CASSFSGAANEKLFF. Based on the CDR3 plus reference TRBV7-9 and TRBJ1-4, the full variable domain is DTGVSQNPRHKITKRGQNVTFRCDPISEHNRLYWYRQTLGQGPEFLTYFQNEAQLEKSRLLSDRFSAERPKGSFSTLEIQRTEQGDSAMYLCASSFSGAANEKLFFGSGTQLSVL.